The entry below describes one TCR beta chain. This sample is drawn from a study of shared clonotypes between healthy human individuals. Using immunoSEQ multiplex PCR, the repertoire was profiled, and TCRdb retains in-frame clones only, with some absent. The sample gives 2,100,000 or so clones, approximately 95% of which show up once; 0.1% to 0.15% is in the top ten. Per the germline V gene, CDR1 is SGHNT and CDR2 is YYREEE (reference sequence). The CDR3 has 13 amino acids. Trimming took 0 bases from V and 6 from J, leaving 9 bases between them. This sequence was found in a man between 18 and 29 years old in good health. Sequenced sample: naive CD4+ T cells sorted from blood. Documented subset: CD45RA+ positively selected. This chain connects TRBV5-4 to TRBJ1-2, with D possibly TRBD1 on 5 matching bases. CDR3 region: CASSLAGGDGYTF. The DNA for the CDR3 is TGTGCCAGCAGCTTGGCTGGGGGGGATGGCTACACCTTC.